These 18 T cell receptor beta chains share one sample of origin, sequenced in a study of T cell responses to AZD1222 COVID-19 vaccine. The table came from immunoSEQ multiplex PCR; TCRdb's copy has only in-frame clones and leaves some out. The sample yields under 200,000 clones, approximately 90% seen once. The material sequenced was peripheral blood, taken 28 days after the second AZD1222 dose. The receptors stem from an adult who received the AZD1222 COVID-19 vaccine.

The V gene is TRBV7-9, the J gene TRBJ1-1; no firm D call. Germline assignment: CDR1 SEHNR and CDR2 FQNEAQ (reference sequence). The CDR3 is 13 amino acids. Trimming pared 2 bases from V and 1 base from J, leaving 5 bases between. The CDR3 region has the DNA TGTGCCAGCAGCTTAATCTCGAACACTGAAGCTTTCTTT. It yields the protein CASSLISNTEAFF.

The chain recombines TRBV15 with TRBJ1-5; D gene ambiguous. The CDR3 loop spans 15 amino acids. The V gene lost 0 bases and the J gene lost 4 bases, with 10 bases spanning the gap. Germline loops: CDR1 LNHNV, CDR2 YYDKDF (reference sequence). The chain's CDR3 is CATSRDRGWNQPQHF. The CDR3 nucleotides read TGTGCCACCAGCAGAGATCGAGGATGGAATCAGCCCCAGCATTTT.

The chain couples TRBV6-2 or TRBV6-3 to TRBJ1-2; no reliable D call. CDR1 is MNHEY, CDR2 SVGEGT, per germline. The CDR3 contains 15 residues. V was pared by 2 bases and J by 6 bases, with 16 bases between. The CDR3 is CASSYRERGLNGYTF. The CDR3 region has the DNA TGTGCCAGCAGTTACAGGGAACGAGGGCTAAATGGCTACACCTTC.

This chain connects TRBV30 to TRBJ1-1; D remains unclear. The ends were cut back, 0 bases at V and 5 bases at J, with 13 bases in the middle. CDR1 is GTSNPN, CDR2 SVGIG, per germline (reference sequence). CDR3 length: 14 amino acids. The DNA for the CDR3 is TGTGCCTGGAGTGTTTCCGGGGTTTGGACTGAAGCTTTCTTT. As protein: CAWSVSGVWTEAFF. The complete variable domain, with remaining parts taken from reference TRBV30 and TRBJ1-1, reads SQTIHQWPATLVQPVGSPLSLECTVEGTSNPNLYWYRQAAGRGLQLLFYSVGIGQISSEVPQNLSASRPQDRQFILSSKKLLLSDSGFYLCAWSVSGVWTEAFFGQGTRLTVV.

V gene TRBV2 combines with J gene TRBJ2-7; D might be TRBD1 (5 bases). The CDR3 has 14 residues. Trimming pared 6 bases from V and 1 base from J, leaving 13 bases between. Germline V gene lookup returns CDR1 SNHLY and CDR2 FYNNEI. As DNA, the CDR3 is TGTGCCAGCAGAGGATTCAGGGTGTCCTACGAGCAGTACTTC. Amino acid sequence: CASRGFRVSYEQYF.

This clone came up once. The chain joins TRBV19 to TRBJ1-5, with unresolved D. The germline V gene encodes CDR1 LNHDA and CDR2 SQIVND (reference sequence). The CDR3 is 13 residues long. The V end lost 3 bases, the J end lost 7 bases, and 10 bases lay between the germline ends. The CDR3: CASSIFGEQPQHF. The CDR3 DNA follows: TGTGCCAGTAGTATTTTTGGGGAGCAGCCCCAGCATTTT.

The rearrangement links TRBV5-1 to TRBJ2-7; maybe TRBD1 (6 bases). The germline gives CDR1 SGHRS, CDR2 YFSETQ. The CDR3 is made up of 14 amino acids. The V end lost 1 base, the J end lost 6 bases, and 14 bases lay between the germline ends. The chain's CDR3 is CASSLPTGHPEQYF. In DNA form, the CDR3 reads TGCGCCAGCAGCTTGCCAACGGGACACCCCGAGCAGTACTTC. The full variable domain, in which reference TRBV5-1 and TRBJ2-7 provide the parts outside the CDR3, is KAGVTQTPRYLIKTRGQQVTLSCSPISGHRSVSWYQQTPGQGLQFLFEYFSETQRNKGNFPGRFSGRQFSNSRSEMNVSTLELGDSALYLCASSLPTGHPEQYFGPGTRLTVT.

The rearrangement joins TRBV7-6 to TRBJ2-5; TRBD2 agrees at 11 bases. CDR1 and CDR2 from the germline V gene are SGHVS and FNYEAQ. Trimming cost V 6 bases and J 5 bases; bases outside gene matches: 11. The CDR3 has 16 amino acids. The CDR3 sequence: CASSRDSGGAGETQYF. CDR3 DNA: TGTGCCAGCAGTCGTGATAGCGGGGGGGCCGGTGAGACCCAGTACTTC.

There are a few counts of this clone. The gene calls are TRBV7-8 and TRBJ1-5, with D possibly being TRBD1 (5 bases). Germline CDR1 reads SGHVS; CDR2 reads FQNEAQ. V was trimmed by 5 bases and J by 7 bases, leaving 15 bases between them. This CDR3 has 14 amino acids. The CDR3 DNA reads as TGTGCCAGCAGCCGGAACCTGCCAGGGCAGCCCCAGCATTTT. Amino acid sequence: CASSRNLPGQPQHF.

Only one count was recorded for this clone. The chain joins TRBV9 to TRBJ1-2; D may be TRBD1 (5 bases). Germline assignment: CDR1 SGDLS and CDR2 YYNGEE. With 7 bases removed from V and 2 bases from J, the gap between germline ends came to 12 bases. The length of the CDR3 is 13 residues. CDR3 loop: CASGEGTNYGYTF. As DNA, the CDR3 is TGTGCCAGCGGGGAAGGGACCAACTATGGCTACACCTTC. The full variable domain, completed using reference TRBV9 and TRBJ1-2, is DSGVTQTPKHLITATGQRVTLRCSPRSGDLSVYWYQQSLDQGLQFLIQYYNGEERAKGNILERFSAQQFPDLHSELNLSSLELGDSALYFCASGEGTNYGYTFGSGTRLTVV.

This chain joins TRBV5-1 and TRBJ1-2; D gene ambiguous. Germline CDR1 is SGHRS and CDR2 is YFSETQ. The CDR3 is made up of 13 amino acids. Trimming took off 9 bases at V and 3 bases at J, with 15 bases between the two ends. CDR3 amino acids: CATRPGVDYGYTF. The DNA of the CDR3 is TGCGCCACCCGGCCTGGGGTGGACTATGGCTACACCTTC.

The chain combines TRBV30 with TRBJ2-7, with TRBD2 matching 11 bases. Losses at the gene ends were 7 bases for V and 1 base for J; bases not matched to a gene: 3. The germline V gene has CDR1 GTSNPN and CDR2 SVGIG (reference sequence). This CDR3 comprises 13 residues. The chain's CDR3 is CASTSGGSYEQYF. CDR3 in DNA: TGTGCCTCCACTAGCGGGGGATCCTACGAGCAGTACTTC.

The genes are TRBV18 and TRBJ2-2, with D possibly matching TRBD1 (6 bases). The length of the CDR3 is 15 residues. The ends were cut back, 5 bases at V and 1 base at J, with 11 bases in the middle. The germline V gene encodes CDR1 KGHSH and CDR2 LQKENI. The CDR3 loop reads CASSIGTKNTGELFF. CDR3 coding DNA: TGTGCCAGCTCAATCGGGACAAAGAACACCGGGGAGCTGTTTTTT.

The chain employs TRBV30 and TRBJ1-1; D gene uncertain. The CDR3 runs 13 residues. Per germline, CDR1 GTSNPN and CDR2 SVGIG (reference sequence). Trimming took off 1 base at V and 0 bases at J, with 6 bases between the two ends. DNA of the CDR3: TGTGCCTGGAGTGAATTAATGAACACTGAAGCTTTCTTT. Translating it yields CAWSELMNTEAFF. Full variable domain (remainder filled in from reference TRBV30 and TRBJ1-1): SQTIHQWPATLVQPVGSPLSLECTVEGTSNPNLYWYRQAAGRGLQLLFYSVGIGQISSEVPQNLSASRPQDRQFILSSKKLLLSDSGFYLCAWSELMNTEAFFGQGTRLTVV.

The chain is built from TRBV5-1 and TRBJ1-1; D is unresolved. The CDR3 consists of 15 residues. V dropped 3 bases and J dropped 0 bases, with 12 bases sitting between them. Germline V gene data show CDR1 as SGHRS and CDR2 as YFSETQ. The chain's CDR3 is CASSSGRTVNTEAFF. CDR3 nucleotides: TGCGCCAGCAGCTCCGGCCGGACGGTGAACACTGAAGCTTTCTTT.

The rearrangement uses TRBV6-2 or TRBV6-3 and TRBJ1-1; no firm D call. V was cut by 2 bases and J by 5 bases, with 9 bases left in between. The germline CDR1 and CDR2 sequences are MNHEY and SVGEGT. CDR3 size: 13 residues. In nucleotides, the CDR3 is TGTGCCAGCAGTTACGGGAGGAGGACTGAAGCTTTCTTT. It translates to CASSYGRRTEAFF.

The J gene is TRBJ1-5, the V gene TRBV29-1; unclear D gene. CDR3 length: 13 residues. Germline V gene data show CDR1 as SQVTM and CDR2 as ANQGSEA. With 5 bases removed from V and 9 bases from J, the gap between germline ends came to 17 bases. Here the CDR3 reads CSVSGPAGRPQHF. CDR3 nucleotide sequence: TGCAGCGTTTCCGGACCGGCTGGGCGGCCCCAGCATTTT.

V usage is TRBV3-1 (or the pseudogene TRBV3-2) and J usage is TRBJ1-2, with 8 nucleotides matching TRBD1. Germline V CDR1 and CDR2: LGHDT, YNNKEL (reference sequence). The junction had 5 bases not matched to a gene; V was cut back by 1 base and J by 7 bases. The CDR3 loop spans 14 amino acids. The CDR3, as DNA: TGTGCCAGCAGCCAAGTCGGGACAGGTCGTGGCTACACCTTC. Amino acid sequence: CASSQVGTGRGYTF.